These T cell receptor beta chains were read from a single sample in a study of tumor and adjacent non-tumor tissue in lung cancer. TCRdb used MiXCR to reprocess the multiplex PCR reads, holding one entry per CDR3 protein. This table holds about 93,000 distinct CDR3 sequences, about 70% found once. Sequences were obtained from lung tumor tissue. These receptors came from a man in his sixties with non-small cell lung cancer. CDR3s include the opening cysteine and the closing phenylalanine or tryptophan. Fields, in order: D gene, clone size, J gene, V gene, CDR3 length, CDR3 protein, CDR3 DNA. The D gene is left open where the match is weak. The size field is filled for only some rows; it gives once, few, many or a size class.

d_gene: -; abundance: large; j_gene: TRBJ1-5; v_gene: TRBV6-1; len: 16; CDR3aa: CASDDRHLGGNQPQHF; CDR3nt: TGTGCCAGCGACGATCGACACCTCGGGGGCAATCAGCCCCAGCATTTT
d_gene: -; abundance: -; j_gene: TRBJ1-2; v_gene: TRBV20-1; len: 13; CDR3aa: CSTSGRPGDGYTF; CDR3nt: TGTAGTACTAGCGGACGGCCGGGGGATGGCTACACCTTC
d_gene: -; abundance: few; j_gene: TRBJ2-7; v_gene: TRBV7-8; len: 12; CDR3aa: CASSLDSHEHYF; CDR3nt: TGTGCCAGCAGCTTAGACAGCCACGAGCACTACTTC
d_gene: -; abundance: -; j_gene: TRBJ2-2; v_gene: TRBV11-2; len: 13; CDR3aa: CASSIQYTGELSF; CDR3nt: TGTGCCAGCAGCATCCAGTACACCGGGGAGCTATCTTTT
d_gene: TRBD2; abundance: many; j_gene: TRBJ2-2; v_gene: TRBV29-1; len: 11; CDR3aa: CSAQAPGGLFF; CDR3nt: TGCAGCGCCCAGGCCCCGGGGGGGCTGTTTTTT
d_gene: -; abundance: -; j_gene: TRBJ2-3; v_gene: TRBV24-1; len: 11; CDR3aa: CATSDLRRQYF; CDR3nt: TGTGCCACCAGTGATTTGCGAAGGCAGTATTTT
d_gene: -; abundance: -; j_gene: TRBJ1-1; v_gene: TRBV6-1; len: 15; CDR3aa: CASSYLGWENTEASF; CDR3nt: TGTGCCAGCAGCTACTTAGGGTGGGAGAACACTGAAGCTTCCTTT
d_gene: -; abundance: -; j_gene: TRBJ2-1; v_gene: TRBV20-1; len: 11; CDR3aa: CSADIINEQFF; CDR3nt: TGCAGTGCGGACATAATCAATGAGCAGTTCTTC
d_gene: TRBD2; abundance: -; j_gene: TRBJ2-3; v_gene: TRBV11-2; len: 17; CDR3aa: CASSLRLAGGPTDRQYF; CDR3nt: TGTGCCAGCAGCTTACGTCTAGCGGGGGGGCCGACAGATAGGCAGTATTTT
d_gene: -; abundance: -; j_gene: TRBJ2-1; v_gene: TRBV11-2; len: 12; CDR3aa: CASSFITGDQFF; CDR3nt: TGTGCCAGCAGCTTCATAACTGGGGATCAGTTCTTC
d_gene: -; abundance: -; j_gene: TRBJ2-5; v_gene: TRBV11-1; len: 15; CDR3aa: CASCEDRLGHEIQYF; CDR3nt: TGTGCCAGCTGCGAAGACAGGTTGGGCCATGAGATCCAGTACTTC
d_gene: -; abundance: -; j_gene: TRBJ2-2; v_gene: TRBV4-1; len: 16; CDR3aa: CAGSLAGKWNTRELFF; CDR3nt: TGCGCCGGCAGCCTCGCCGGGAAATGGAACACCAGGGAGCTGTTTTTT
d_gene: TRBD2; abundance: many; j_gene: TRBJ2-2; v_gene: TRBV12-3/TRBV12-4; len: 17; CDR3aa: CASSLQLAGGSTGELFF; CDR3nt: TGTGCCAGCAGTTTACAACTAGCGGGAGGAAGCACCGGGGAGCTGTTTTTT
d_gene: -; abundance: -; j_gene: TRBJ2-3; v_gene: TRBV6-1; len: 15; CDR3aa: CASIEDIGYTDTQYF; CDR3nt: TGTGCCAGTATCGAAGACATAGGGTACACCGATACGCAGTATTTT
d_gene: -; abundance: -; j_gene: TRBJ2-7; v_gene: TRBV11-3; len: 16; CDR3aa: CASSLWGGETSYEQYF; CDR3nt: TGTGCCAGCAGCTTATGGGGCGGGGAAACCTCCTACGAGCAGTACTTC
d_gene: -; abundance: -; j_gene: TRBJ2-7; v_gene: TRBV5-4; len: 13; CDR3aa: CASTLGQGTEQYF; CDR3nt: TGTGCCAGCACCTTGGGGCAGGGTACAGAGCAGTACTTC
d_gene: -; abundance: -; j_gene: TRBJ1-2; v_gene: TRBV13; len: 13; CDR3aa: CASRRGETTGYIF; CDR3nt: TGTGCCAGCAGACGCGGGGAGACCACTGGCTACATCTTC
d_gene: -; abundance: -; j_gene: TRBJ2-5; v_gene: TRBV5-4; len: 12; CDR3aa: CASSLSQETQYF; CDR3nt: TGTGCCAGCAGCTTGTCACAGGAGACCCAGTACTTC
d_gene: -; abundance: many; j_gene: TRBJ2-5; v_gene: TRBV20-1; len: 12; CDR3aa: CSARLGPETQYF; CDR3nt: TGCAGTGCTAGATTGGGCCCAGAGACCCAGTACTTC
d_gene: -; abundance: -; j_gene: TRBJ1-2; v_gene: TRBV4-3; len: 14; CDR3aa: CASIQMGGSYGYTF; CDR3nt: TGCGCCAGCATCCAAATGGGAGGTAGCTATGGCTACACCTTC